These 8 T cell receptor beta chains originate from one sample sequenced in a study of cytomegalovirus exposure and HLA in healthy donors (TCRdb year 2017). Library preparation used the immunoSEQ multiplex PCR assay. For the multiplex PCR, a mixture combining 60 forward primers for TCR Vbeta segments and 13 reverse primers for TCR Jbeta segments was used. The immuneACCESS repertoire file appears here via TCRdb, limited to in-frame rearrangements. These files lack a portion of the clones; in checked studies, under half of the deficit traces to unresolved V genes, and the cause of the others is not known. The sample has 150,000 to 200,000 clones on record, under 85% of them singletons. 2.5% to 3.5% of the sample belongs to the ten largest clones. The source material was PBMCs. The receptors were sampled from a male donor in good health and CMV-seronegative.

The chain links TRBV6-1 to TRBJ2-1, with D unclear. Germline V CDR1 and CDR2: MNHNS, SASEGT. The CDR3 has 11 residues. Trimming stripped 6 bases from V and 6 bases from J, with 6 bases between. The CDR3 DNA reads as TGTGCCAGCAGGCTACGCAATGAGCAGTTCTTC. This encodes CASRLRNEQFF.

The CDR3 DNA follows: TGCGCCAGCAGCCAAGTGGCCTCGGGGGTAAATTCACCCCTCCACTTT. The encoded protein is CASSQVASGVNSPLHF. The rearrangement joins TRBV4-1 to TRBJ1-6; TRBD1 is a possible D gene (5 bases). Germline V CDR1 and CDR2: MGHRA, YSYEKL. Trimming stripped 1 base from V and 7 bases from J, with 14 bases between. The CDR3 covers 16 residues.

This clone showed up just once. J is TRBJ1-1 and V is TRBV7-9; D gene ambiguous. The CDR3 spans 13 residues. Trimming cost V 5 bases and J 1 base, with 8 bases left between them. Germline values: CDR1 SEHNR, CDR2 FQNEAQ (reference sequence). The chain's CDR3 is CASSAEGNTEAFF. The CDR3 DNA is TGTGCCAGCAGCGCGGAAGGGAACACTGAAGCTTTCTTT.

This clone was observed a single time. The J gene is TRBJ2-7, the V gene TRBV6-5; D gene ambiguous. Between the trimmed V and J ends, which lost 5 bases and 3 bases, there was a span of 11 bases. The germline CDR1 and CDR2 sequences are MNHEY and SVGAGI. The CDR3 sequence is 13 residues long. The CDR3 DNA sequence: TGTGCCAGCAGTGAAAACTCGTTCTACGAGCAGTACTTC. Its translation: CASSENSFYEQYF.

This chain uses TRBV6-6 with TRBJ2-1, with a possible D match to TRBD1 (6 bases). Germline V gives CDR1 MNHNY, CDR2 SVGAGI (reference sequence). The CDR3 covers 13 residues. V was pared by 5 bases and J by 7 bases, with 12 bases between. The CDR3 protein is CASSRTALNEQFF. The DNA for the CDR3 is TGTGCCAGCAGTCGGACAGCCCTAAATGAGCAGTTCTTC.

The V call is TRBV6-6, the J call TRBJ1-3; 7 bases are a match to TRBD1. In germline, CDR1 is MNHNY, CDR2 SVGAGI (reference sequence). The CDR3 sequence is 16 residues long. With 7 bases clipped from V and 0 bases from J, the junction kept 9 bases outside the gene matches. In nucleotides, the CDR3 is TGTGCCAGCACCAACGAGGGACAGATCTCTGGAAACACCATATATTTT. Amino acids: CASTNEGQISGNTIYF.

CDR3 amino acids: CASTIRQGSYGYTF. The CDR3 DNA reads TGTGCCAGCACCATCAGACAGGGGAGCTATGGCTACACCTTC. This sequence joins TRBV6-6 and TRBJ1-2, with 8 bases matching TRBD1. Germline loops: CDR1 MNHNY, CDR2 SVGAGI (reference sequence). The CDR3 contains 14 residues. V lost 7 bases to trimming and J lost 4 bases; unmatched junction nucleotides: 8.

The V call is TRBV29-1, the J call TRBJ2-7; a weak D match, TRBD1 (6 bases). CDR3 length: 15 amino acids. The V and J ends lost 2 bases and 3 bases respectively, with 17 bases between them. The V gene's germline CDR1 is SQVTM and CDR2 ANQGSEA. CDR3 DNA sequence: TGCAGCGTTGAACTCTCTAGGACAGAAGGCTACGAGCAGTACTTC. Protein product: CSVELSRTEGYEQYF.